These 5 T cell receptor beta chains were all obtained from the same sample, sequenced in a study of blood T cell repertoires in COVID-19. Data came from immunoSEQ multiplex PCR; TCRdb stores just in-frame clones and leaves some out. This sample has about 160,000 clones; roughly 88% occur once, and the top ten carry around 6.9%. The sequencing input was peripheral blood. These receptors all come from a man at least 80 years old with COVID-19, enrolled during active disease.

J is TRBJ1-1 and V is TRBV2; 10 bases fit TRBD1. J was trimmed by 3 bases and V by 5 bases; bases with no gene match: 3. This CDR3 has 14 residues. Looked up from germline, CDR1 is SNHLY and CDR2 is FYNNEI. CDR3 loop: CASSRQGADTEAFF. The CDR3 DNA follows: TGTGCCAGCAGTCGACAGGGGGCGGACACTGAAGCTTTCTTT.

With regard to this clone: The same CDR3 arises from other DNA sequences in this sample as well. The V gene is TRBV20-1, the J gene TRBJ2-5, with D perhaps TRBD2 (6 bases). V shed 6 bases and J shed 5 bases, with 7 bases lying between them. There are 10 residues in the CDR3. Germline lookup yields CDR1 DFQATT and CDR2 SNEGSKA (reference sequence). CDR3 sequence: CSATRETQYF. The CDR3 nucleotides read TGCAGTGCGACTAGGGAGACCCAGTACTTC.

The V and J genes are TRBV2 and TRBJ2-3, with D perhaps TRBD2 (6 bases). Germline-derived CDR1 and CDR2 are SNHLY and FYNNEI. This CDR3 has 13 residues. The ends were cut back, 3 bases at V and 3 bases at J, with 7 bases in the middle. Written as DNA, the CDR3 is TGTGCCAGCAGTGATCGGGAGACAGATACGCAGTATTTT. This encodes CASSDRETDTQYF.

The count of this clone is one. The chain has TRBV9 and TRBJ1-2; 9 bases are a match to TRBD1. Germline-derived CDR1 and CDR2 are SGDLS and YYNGEE. This CDR3 is 15 amino acids long. Trimming took 0 bases from V and 6 from J; bases not matched to a gene: 6. DNA for the CDR3: TGTGCCAGCAGCGTAGCTCCGGGACAGGGCCATGGCTACACCTTC. As protein: CASSVAPGQGHGYTF. The full variable domain, its missing parts supplied by reference TRBV9 and TRBJ1-2, is DSGVTQTPKHLITATGQRVTLRCSPRSGDLSVYWYQQSLDQGLQFLIQYYNGEERAKGNILERFSAQQFPDLHSELNLSSLELGDSALYFCASSVAPGQGHGYTFGSGTRLTVV.

The V call is TRBV27, the J call TRBJ2-2, with D uncertain. V gave up 2 bases and J gave up 2 bases, with 12 bases separating them. This CDR3 has 16 residues. The germline gives CDR1 MNHEY, CDR2 SMNVEV (reference sequence). The CDR3 nucleotides are TGTGCCAGCAGTTTAAGTCGCGACAAAAACACCGGGGAGCTGTTTTTT. This codes for CASSLSRDKNTGELFF.